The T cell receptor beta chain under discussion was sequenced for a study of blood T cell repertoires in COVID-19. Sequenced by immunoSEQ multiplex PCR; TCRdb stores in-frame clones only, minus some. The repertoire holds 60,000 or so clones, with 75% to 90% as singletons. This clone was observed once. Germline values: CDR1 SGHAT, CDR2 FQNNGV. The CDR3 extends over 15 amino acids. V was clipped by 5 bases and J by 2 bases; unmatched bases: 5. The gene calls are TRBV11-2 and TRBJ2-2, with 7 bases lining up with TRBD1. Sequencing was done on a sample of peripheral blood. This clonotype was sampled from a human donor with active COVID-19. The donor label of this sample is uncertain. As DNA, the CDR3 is TGTGCCAGCAGCAAGACAGGGTTCAACACCGGGGAGCTGTTTTTT. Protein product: CASSKTGFNTGELFF.